This T cell receptor beta chain appears in the sequencing data of a study of CD8 T cells in Susac syndrome. V was clipped by 6 bases and J by 2 bases, with 16 bases between them. Germline CDR1 reads MGHDK; CDR2 reads SYGVNS. This CDR3 is built from 15 residues. The RNA input was about 0.45 to 1 ug, and it was reverse transcribed with random hexamers. TCRdb re-called the immunoSEQ multiplex PCR reads through MiXCR, storing one row per CDR3 protein. The sample contains just over 150,000 distinct CDR3 sequences, approximately 94% of which appear only once. The rearrangement links TRBV25-1 to TRBJ1-2, with a weak D call TRBD1 (6 bases). The sequencing input was CD8+ T cells from PBMCs. The receptor's source is a human donor with multiple sclerosis. CDR3 loop: CASSRKGEGNYGYTF. The CDR3, as DNA: TGTGCCAGCAGCCGAAAGGGGGAAGGGAACTATGGCTACACCTTC.